The rows below give T cell receptor beta chains drawn from one sample of a study of CD8 T cells in Susac syndrome. TCRdb itself ran the immunoSEQ multiplex PCR reads through MiXCR, one entry per CDR3 protein. The sample holds more than 100,000 distinct CDR3 sequences, roughly 80% seen once. Sample: CD8+ T cells from PBMCs. These receptors all stem from a human donor with multiple sclerosis. The CDR3 runs from the conserved cysteine through the conserved F or W. Each record gives: V gene, D gene, clone size, J gene, CDR3 protein, CDR3 DNA. A D gene is named only where the DNA matches it firmly. Where a row states a size, it is once, few, many or the class of an expanded clone; other rows omit it.

>TRBV6-2/TRBV6-3|-|-|TRBJ2-6
CASINGEASGANVLTF
TGTGCCAGCATAAACGGAGAGGCATCCGGGGCCAACGTCCTGACTTTC
>TRBV15|-|-|TRBJ1-3
CATSRDRTGNTIYF
TGTGCCACCAGCAGGGACAGAACTGGAAACACCATATATTTT
>TRBV6-5|-|-|TRBJ1-5
CATSGHPVNQPQHF
TGTGCCACCTCCGGACATCCAGTCAATCAGCCCCAGCATTTT
>TRBV5-1|-|-|TRBJ2-7
CASSLRQENFYEQYF
TGCGCCAGCAGCTTACGACAGGAAAATTTCTACGAGCAGTACTTC
>TRBV7-2|TRBD1|-|TRBJ2-1
CASSRTGEQFF
TGTGCCAGCAGCAGGACAGGGGAGCAGTTCTTC
>TRBV18|TRBD1|-|TRBJ2-1
CASSPTGVYEQFF
TGTGCCAGCTCACCCACAGGGGTTTATGAGCAGTTCTTC
>TRBV4-2|TRBD2|-|TRBJ2-1
CASSQDLGSGDSNAFGNEQFF
TGTGCCAGCAGCCAAGATCTGGGTAGCGGGGACTCGAATGCCTTTGGCAATGAGCAGTTCTTC
>TRBV28|-|once|TRBJ1-2
CASSEPRLDGYTF
TGTGCCAGCAGTGAACCCCGGTTAGATGGCTACACCTTC
>TRBV7-9|-|-|TRBJ1-2
CASRRGGEEVGYTF
TGTGCCAGCAGGAGGGGCGGGGAGGAGGTTGGCTACACCTTC
>TRBV21-1|-|-|TRBJ2-1
CASSKVAPLAGGCNEQFF
TGTGCCAGCAGCAAAGTTGCGCCACTAGCGGGAGGGTGCAATGAGCAGTTCTTC
>TRBV14|-|-|TRBJ2-2
CASSRGSSGELFF
TGTGCCAGCTCAAGGGGGTCTAGCGGGGAGCTGTTTTTT
>TRBV7-9|-|-|TRBJ2-3
CASTVSGFVSDTQYF
TGTGCCAGCACCGTCAGTGGCTTCGTTTCAGATACGCAGTATTTT
>TRBV4-2|-|-|TRBJ1-4
CASSLPPHPTNEKLFF
TGTGCCAGCAGCCTTCCCCCACACCCAACTAATGAAAAACTGTTTTTT
>TRBV7-8|-|-|TRBJ2-5
CASSFGLRGETQYF
TGTGCCAGCAGCTTTGGACTTCGAGGGGAGACCCAGTACTTC
>TRBV5-1|-|-|TRBJ2-1
CASSWGARRNEQFF
TGCGCCAGCAGCTGGGGGGCTCGACGCAATGAGCAGTTCTTC
>TRBV7-2|-|-|TRBJ2-1
CASSVEVSSSYNEQFF
TGTGCCAGCAGCGTAGAGGTTTCTTCCTCCTACAATGAGCAGTTCTTC
>TRBV27|TRBD1|-|TRBJ2-2
CASSSLGQGTELFF
TGTGCCAGCAGTTCCCTAGGACAGGGGACGGAGCTGTTTTTT